These 3 T cell receptor beta chains were sequenced from one sample in a study of cytomegalovirus exposure and HLA in healthy donors. The PCR ran on 60 Vbeta and 13 Jbeta primers. The protocol was immunoSEQ multiplex PCR, while the TCRdb copy is restricted to in-frame clones and leaves out a portion. The data show 200,000 to 250,000 clones, with 77% seen just once and 2.5% to 3% held by the top ten. Sequencing used PBMCs. Receptor source: an older woman in good health and CMV-seropositive.

The rearrangement links TRBV6-1 to TRBJ2-3; D remains ambiguous. CDR1 and CDR2 (germline): MNHNS, SASEGT. The V end lost 2 bases, the J end lost 1 base, and 4 bases lay between the germline ends. The CDR3 totals 13 residues. CDR3 amino acids: CASSESRTDTQYF. The CDR3 region has the DNA TGTGCCAGCAGTGAAAGCCGCACAGATACGCAGTATTTT.

The V and J genes are TRBV5-1 and TRBJ2-3; tentatively, D is TRBD2 (5 bases). Germline CDR1 and CDR2: SGHRS and YFSETQ. CDR3 length equals 15 residues. V gave up 2 bases and J gave up 2 bases, with 12 bases separating them. CDR3 region: CASSFRGRNTDTQYF. For the CDR3, the DNA is TGCGCCAGCAGCTTCCGCGGGCGAAACACAGATACGCAGTATTTT.

This sequence joins TRBV5-1 and TRBJ2-7, with D maybe TRBD1 (5 bases). Looked up from germline, CDR1 is SGHRS and CDR2 is YFSETQ. V shed 4 bases and J shed 5 bases, with 13 bases lying between them. The CDR3 runs to 13 residues. CDR3 nucleotides: TGCGCCAGCAGCCTGCCAGGGCGAGACGAGCAGTACTTC. Its protein product is CASSLPGRDEQYF.